This passage covers 2 T cell receptor beta chains from one sample sequenced in a study of response to subunit inactivated influenza vaccine. Via MiXCR, TCRdb re-called the RT-PCR reads, giving one row per CDR3 protein. This table has approximately 680,000 distinct CDR3 sequences, 15% to 18% appearing once. Sequencing used PBMCs from blood, obtained 11 to 12 days after vaccination. The receptors originated from a man aged 45 to 65 who received an inactivated influenza vaccine.

The rearrangement joins TRBV7-2 to TRBJ2-7; D ambiguous. V was shortened by 5 bases and J by 0 bases, with 14 bases between the two germline ends. This CDR3 has 15 residues. Germline CDR1 SGHTA, CDR2 FQGNSA. CDR3 loop: CASSRGRQPSYEQYF. CDR3 DNA sequence: TGTGCCAGCAGCCGCGGCCGCCAGCCCTCCTACGAGCAGTACTTC. The complete variable domain, with remaining parts taken from reference TRBV7-2 and TRBJ2-7, reads GAGVSQSPSNKVTEKGKDVELRCDPISGHTALYWYRQSLGQGLEFLIYFQGNSAPDKSGLPSDRFSAERTGGSVSTLTIQRTQQEDSAVYLCASSRGRQPSYEQYFGPGTRLTVT.

Points on this clonotype: Given a much more abundant clone one base away, this may be a read error. The V and J genes are TRBV2 and TRBJ2-3, with D unclear. V dropped 6 bases and J dropped 5 bases, with 24 bases sitting between them. This CDR3 has 17 residues. Germline loops: CDR1 SNHLY, CDR2 FYNNEI. The CDR3 here is CASRIRIPGESIDTQYF. The CDR3 nucleotides are TGTGCCAGCAGGATCCGAATCCCAGGAGAGAGTATAGATACGCAGTATTTT. The whole variable domain, filled in from reference TRBV2 and TRBJ2-3, reads EPEVTQTPSHQVTQMGQEVILRCVPISNHLYFYWYRQILGQKVEFLVSFYNNEISEKSEIFDDQFSVERPDGSNFTLKIRSTKLEDSAMYFCASRIRIPGESIDTQYFGPGTRLTVL.